One and the same sample provided the 4 T cell receptor beta chains below, sequenced in a study of identical twins. TCRdb reprocessed the 5' RACE reads via MiXCR and lists one record per CDR3 protein. This sample yields about 690,000 distinct CDR3 sequences, of which roughly 6% are seen a single time; about 1.8% belongs to the top ten. Sequencing input: naive T cells sorted from blood. The source of these receptors is a man aged 18 to 30 in good health.

V gene TRBV2 combines with J gene TRBJ2-7; D unresolved. There are 13 residues in the CDR3. Germline CDR1 SNHLY, CDR2 FYNNEI. V was clipped by 3 bases and J by 0 bases, with 6 bases between them. This CDR3 reads CASSDTPSYEQYV. As DNA, the CDR3 is TGTGCCAGCAGTGATACCCCCTCCTACGAGCAGTACGTC.

V is TRBV5-1 and J is TRBJ2-6, with D tentatively TRBD1 (5 bases). V was trimmed by 0 bases and J by 4 bases, leaving 11 bases between them. In germline, CDR1 is SGHRS, CDR2 YFSETQ. CDR3 length equals 16 residues. The CDR3 bases are TGCGCCAGCAGCTTGGTCACAGGAGCAGGGGCCAACGTCCTGACTTTC. It yields the protein CASSLVTGAGANVLTF.

The DNA for the CDR3 is TGTGCCAGCAGCGGAAAAAGGGCGGGGACATCGAACACCGGGGAGCTGTTTTTT. Protein sequence: CASSGKRAGTSNTGELFF. V and J are TRBV9 and TRBJ2-2, with D perhaps given as TRBD1 or TRBD2 (6 bases each). The ends were cut back, 3 bases at V and 0 bases at J, with 18 bases in the middle. CDR3 length equals 18 residues. Germline loops: CDR1 SGDLS, CDR2 YYNGEE.

In DNA, the CDR3 is TGTGCCTGGAGACCGACAAAGACTAGCACAGATACGCAGTATTTT. It translates to CAWRPTKTSTDTQYF. The rearrangement joins TRBV30 to TRBJ2-3; D is ambiguous. The CDR3 runs to 15 residues. Germline V CDR1 and CDR2: GTSNPN, SVGIG (reference sequence). Trimming cost V 3 bases and J 0 bases, with 13 bases left between them.